The TCR beta chain under discussion was sequenced for a study of glioma-infiltrating T cells after dendritic cell vaccination. Study-level information: Dendritic cell vaccination trial patients had either newly diagnosed or recurrent glioblastoma. Monocyte-derived dendritic cells, cultured 6 to 7 days with IL-4 and GM-CSF, were pulsed with autologous tumor lysate.

Amplification used 60 V beta primers and 13 J beta primers. The method was immunoSEQ multiplex PCR; TCRdb's version includes in-frame clones alone and lacks a portion of them. Among 20,000 or so clones, roughly 78% were seen once, and the ten largest hold roughly 40%. The CDR3 has 13 residues. In germline, CDR1 is SGHTA, CDR2 FQGNSA. Blood PBMC samples: pre-vaccination, two weeks post third vaccination, and at tumor progression. J is TRBJ2-3 and V is TRBV7-2; TRBD1 is a possible D gene (5 bases). Here the sequenced sample was blood, taken before dendritic cell vaccination. The TCR comes from a human donor with glioblastoma. The CDR3 region is CGTTAPTTDTQYF. CDR3 sequence (DNA): TGTGGGACGACAGCGCCCACCACAGATACGCAGTATTTT.